This T cell receptor beta chain was recorded in a study of blood T cell repertoires in COVID-19. Study at large: The cDNA or gDNA used as material had been derived from T cells, B-cell-depleted T cells, or PBMCs.

As originally analysed: Amplification of reference gene primers provided the estimated nucleated cell counts. The assay was immunoSEQ multiplex PCR, and TCRdb's table has in-frame clones only and misses some. Clone size and the V and J calls come from that table; the DNA yielded D and trimming. The table has roughly 74,000 clones, roughly 88% seen once; the top ten hold roughly 2.6%. Trimming left V 5 bases short and J 2 bases short, with 15 bases between. This CDR3 contains 15 residues. Germline CDR1 is MDHEN and CDR2 is SYDVKM. The genes are TRBV28 and TRBJ2-5; D call uncertain. Input material: peripheral blood. This receptor was identified in a man aged 70 or older with active or convalescent COVID-19. The CDR3 region has the DNA TGTGCCAGCAGTCTCCCTATAGATAGTCAAGAGACCCAGTACTTC. Its translation is CASSLPIDSQETQYF.